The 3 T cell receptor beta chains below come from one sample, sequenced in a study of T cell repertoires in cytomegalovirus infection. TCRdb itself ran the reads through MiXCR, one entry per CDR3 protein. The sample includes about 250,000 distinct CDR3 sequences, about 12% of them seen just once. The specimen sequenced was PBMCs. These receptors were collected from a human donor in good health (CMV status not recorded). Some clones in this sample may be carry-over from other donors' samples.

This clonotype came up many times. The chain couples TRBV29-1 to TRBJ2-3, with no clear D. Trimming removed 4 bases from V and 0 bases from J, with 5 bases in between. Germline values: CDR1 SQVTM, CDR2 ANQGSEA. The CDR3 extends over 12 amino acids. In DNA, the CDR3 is TGCAGCGTTGTCCCAAGCACAGATACGCAGTATTTT. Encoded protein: CSVVPSTDTQYF.

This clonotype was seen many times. Written as DNA, the CDR3 is TGCAGTGCTACGGGGGGGGGGACCGAGCTGCTGTTTTTT. It yields the protein CSATGGGTELLFF. The V call is TRBV20-1, the J call TRBJ2-2; 8 bases agree with TRBD2. The junction had 11 bases not matched to a gene; V was cut back by 4 bases and J by 13 bases. Germline V CDR1 and CDR2: DFQATT, SNEGSKA (reference sequence). This CDR3 contains 13 residues.

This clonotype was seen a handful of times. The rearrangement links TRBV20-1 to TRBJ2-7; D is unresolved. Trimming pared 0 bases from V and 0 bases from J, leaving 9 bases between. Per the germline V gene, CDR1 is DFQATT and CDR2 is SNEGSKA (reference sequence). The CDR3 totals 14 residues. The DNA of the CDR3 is TGCAGTGCTAGAGATCCCCGGGCCTCCTACGAGCAGTACTTC. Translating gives CSARDPRASYEQYF.